The rows below give T cell receptor beta chains drawn from one sample of a study of Ad26.COV2.S vaccination and SARS-CoV-2 variants. Sequencing was performed with immunoSEQ multiplex PCR; in TCRdb, only in-frame clones are kept and a portion is missing. The table includes a few hundred thousand clones, 90% detected once. The sequencing used peripheral blood, collected in a trial of Ad26.COV2.S vaccine versus placebo. All receptors derive from a person aged 18-60 years who received the Ad26.COV2.S COVID-19 vaccine or a placebo. The CDR3 runs from the conserved cysteine through the conserved F or W.

V gene,CDR3 protein
TRBV4-3,CASSQDLRGYYNEQFF
TRBV7-9,CASSLGTGNYGYTF
TRBV2,CASMGTSGMANTGELFF
TRBV30,CAWSVGGYTGELFF
TRBV19,CASKGFGWAGYNEQFF
TRBV4-2,CASSQGSGRVGDTQYF
TRBV28,CASSLNLSGYTF
TRBV5-1,CASSMDGQETQYF
TRBV28,CASRDTSAATYEQYF
TRBV7-7,CASSLLAGGGHNEQFF
TRBV6-2/TRBV6-3,CASSHTDTQYF
TRBV5-4,CASSSGPSSNQPQHF
TRBV5-4,CASSLVDYPEQYF
TRBV4-3,CASSQEEGSGNTIYF
TRBV6-5,CASGRDRGNTGELFF
TRBV9,CASSVAVRSYNEQFF
TRBV6-2/TRBV6-3,CASSWTSGIFYNEQFF
TRBV6-5,CASRGGLATNEKLFF
TRBV9,CASSVGSGRAAISTDTQYF
TRBV5-1,CASSLSKSTDTQYF
TRBV4-2,CASSQDRSGYSYNEQFF
TRBV5-1,CASSLSSGSGETQYF
TRBV27,CASKKGQGNNSPLHF
TRBV7-2,CASSDNVGVAEQYF
TRBV15,CATSRDPLREQYF
TRBV5-1,CASSPPRADEQFF
TRBV6-6,CASHREGRASPLHF
TRBV18,CASSPPDTPRTEAFF
TRBV28,CASSLSRGADTQYF
TRBV29-1,CSVRQGDEQYF
TRBV7-2,CASSLAGTSLISYEQYF
TRBV19,CASSTRQGAGANVLTF
TRBV28,CASRTPDTQYF
TRBV18,CASSSADTQYF
TRBV6-4,CASSNLAGGYEQFF
TRBV27,CASNTRGRSTDTQYF
TRBV12-5,CASARGTGNSYEQYF
TRBV4-1,CASSQLAAGTYEQYF
TRBV6-2/TRBV6-3,CASSGPSPGADSGNTIYF
TRBV7-6,CASSLGTRGVTGELFF
TRBV15,CATSRGGGLGDTKYF
TRBV15,CATSRAGRLNTEAFF
TRBV5-6,CASSPLGTRTYEQYF
TRBV19,CASRLIGRGRTGVDNEQFF
TRBV28,CASSSGQSAKNEQFF
TRBV6-2/TRBV6-3,CASRRPGTGELFF
TRBV2,CASSPNTYEQYF
TRBV28,CASSFRDREKLFF